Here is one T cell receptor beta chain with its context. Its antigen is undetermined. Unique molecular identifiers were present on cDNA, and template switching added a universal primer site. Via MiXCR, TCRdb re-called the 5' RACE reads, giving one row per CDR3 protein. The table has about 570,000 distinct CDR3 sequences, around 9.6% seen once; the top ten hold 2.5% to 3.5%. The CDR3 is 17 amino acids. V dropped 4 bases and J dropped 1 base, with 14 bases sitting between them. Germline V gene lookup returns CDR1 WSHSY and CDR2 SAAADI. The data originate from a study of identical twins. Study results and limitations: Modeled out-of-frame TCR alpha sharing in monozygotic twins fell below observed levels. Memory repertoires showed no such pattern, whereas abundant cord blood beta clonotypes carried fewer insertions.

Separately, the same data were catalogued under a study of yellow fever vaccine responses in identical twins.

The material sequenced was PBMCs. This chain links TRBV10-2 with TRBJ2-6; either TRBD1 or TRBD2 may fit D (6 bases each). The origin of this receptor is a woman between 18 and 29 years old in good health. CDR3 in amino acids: CASSGGAGRSGANVLTF. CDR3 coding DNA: TGCGCCAGCAGTGGGGGGGCCGGCCGGTCTGGGGCCAACGTCCTGACTTTC.